Listed below are T cell receptor beta chains from one sample, sequenced in a study of T cell responses to AZD1222 COVID-19 vaccine. The repertoire was sequenced with immunoSEQ multiplex PCR; TCRdb's copy has only in-frame clones and lacks some. This sample has roughly 150,000 clones; about 93% occur once, and the top ten carry about 5%. The source was peripheral blood, collected on day 0 of AZD1222 vaccination. These receptors all stem from an adult in good health. Both conserved end residues are part of each CDR3. A D gene is named only where the DNA matches it firmly. Clone size, where shown, is once, few, many, or a class for clones that have expanded.

11	NA	NA	TRBV7-2	TRBJ1-1	TGTGCCAGCAGCTCAGCATGGGTAGCTTTCTTT	CASSSAWVAFF
17	NA	NA	TRBV21-1	TRBJ1-5	TGTGCCAGCAGCAATGGGGCGGGACAGGTGGGCAATCAGCCCCAGCATTTT	CASSNGAGQVGNQPQHF
15	NA	NA	TRBV4-3	TRBJ1-1	TGCGCCAGCAGCCTCGCGGGCTCAGGGAACACTGAAGCTTTCTTT	CASSLAGSGNTEAFF
14	NA	NA	TRBV6-6	TRBJ2-2	TGTGCCAGCAGTTATGGCGGGAACACCGGGGAGCTGTTTTTT	CASSYGGNTGELFF
13	NA	TRBD1	TRBV28	TRBJ1-5	TGTGCCAGCACCGACAGGGATAAGCAGCCCCAGCATTTT	CASTDRDKQPQHF
14	NA	NA	TRBV3-1/TRBV3-2	TRBJ2-7	TGTGCCAGCAGCCAAGTCTTAAGCTCCTACGAGCAGTACTTC	CASSQVLSSYEQYF
15	NA	TRBD2	TRBV11-2	TRBJ2-3	TGTGCCAGCAGCGGACTAGCGGGAGGTTCAGATACGCAGTATTTT	CASSGLAGGSDTQYF
16	NA	NA	TRBV7-9	TRBJ1-6	TGTGCCAGCAGCTCATTGGAGCGACGGGAGGGTTCACCCCTCCACTTT	CASSSLERREGSPLHF
17	few	TRBD2	TRBV19	TRBJ2-2	TGTGCCAGTAGTCTTGGGACTAGCGGAGACAACACCGGGGAGCTGTTTTTT	CASSLGTSGDNTGELFF
14	NA	NA	TRBV28	TRBJ2-5	TGTGCCAGCAGTTTACGGGGCCTTGGGGAGACCCAGTACTTC	CASSLRGLGETQYF
12	NA	NA	TRBV18	TRBJ1-1	TGTGCCAGCTCGCTAGAGGGCACTGAAGCTTTCTTT	CASSLEGTEAFF
15	NA	NA	TRBV6-5	TRBJ1-2	TGTGCCAGCAGCTACGAGGGAGGGAAGTTCTATGGCTACACCTTC	CASSYEGGKFYGYTF
15	NA	TRBD1	TRBV5-1	TRBJ2-3	TGCGCCAGCAGCGTCGGGACAGTTAGCACAGATACGCAGTATTTT	CASSVGTVSTDTQYF
15	NA	NA	TRBV4-3	TRBJ2-7	TGCGCCAGCAGCCAAGATCCAGGGGATTATTACGAGCAGTACTTC	CASSQDPGDYYEQYF
15	once	TRBD1	TRBV29-1	TRBJ1-1	TGCAGCGTTGAGGGGACAGGGGAGAAGGACACTGAAGCTTTCTTT	CSVEGTGEKDTEAFF
19	NA	NA	TRBV3-1/TRBV3-2	TRBJ1-1	TGTGCCAGCAGCCAAGTTGTTTTATTGGGCAGCGCCCGGAACACTGAAGCTTTCTTT	CASSQVVLLGSARNTEAFF
16	NA	TRBD2	TRBV24-1	TRBJ2-3	TGTGCCACCAGTGATGGGACTAGCGGGAGGTCAGATACGCAGTATTTT	CATSDGTSGRSDTQYF
14	NA	NA	TRBV28	TRBJ1-5	TGTGCCAGCAGCCAGGGCACCCCCAATCAGCCCCAGCATTTT	CASSQGTPNQPQHF
16	NA	TRBD1	TRBV28	TRBJ1-5	TGTGCCAGCAGACCACTGGGACAGGGGGGGAATGAACCCCAGCATTTT	CASRPLGQGGNEPQHF
15	NA	TRBD2	TRBV6-5	TRBJ2-7	TGTGCCAGCAGATTAAGACTAGCGGGAGGGTTCGAGCAGTACTTC	CASRLRLAGGFEQYF
14	NA	NA	TRBV28	TRBJ2-7	TGTGCCAGCAGTCCCTCGGGCGGAAGGAACGAGCAGTACTTC	CASSPSGGRNEQYF
14	NA	NA	TRBV3-1/TRBV3-2	TRBJ1-2	TGTGCCAGCAGCCAAGAGTGGGGGGCGTTGGGCTACACCTTC	CASSQEWGALGYTF
12	NA	NA	TRBV9	TRBJ1-3	TGTGCCAGCAGCGTAGCTGGAAACACCATATATTTT	CASSVAGNTIYF
15	NA	TRBD1	TRBV28	TRBJ1-2	TGTGCCAGCAGTCCCCGTGGAGGGGGCACCTATGGCTACACCTTC	CASSPRGGGTYGYTF
13	NA	NA	TRBV5-8	TRBJ2-7	TGTGCCAGCAGCTTGGGGGGGTTCTACGAGCAGTACTTC	CASSLGGFYEQYF
17	NA	TRBD1	TRBV5-8	TRBJ1-5	TGTGCCAGCAGCACCTTTGGACAGGGGAGATGGAATCAGCCCCAGCATTTT	CASSTFGQGRWNQPQHF
15	once	NA	TRBV23-1	TRBJ1-1	TGCGCCAGCAGTCCCACGGGACGGCTCAACACTGAAGCTTTCTTT	CASSPTGRLNTEAFF
14	NA	NA	TRBV11-2	TRBJ1-1	TGTGCCAGCAGCCACGCCCCCGATTACACTGAAGCTTTCTTT	CASSHAPDYTEAFF
14	NA	TRBD1	TRBV11-2	TRBJ2-7	TGTGCCAGCGAACCGGACAGGGGTTTTGCAGAGCAGTACTTC	CASEPDRGFAEQYF
13	NA	NA	TRBV9	TRBJ2-7	TGTGCCAGCAGCGTAGGGACCGCTTACGAGCAGTACTTC	CASSVGTAYEQYF
17	NA	NA	TRBV7-2	TRBJ2-1	TGTGCCAGCAGCTTAGCGGCCCGGACTTTACGTGGGGGTGAGCAGTTCTTC	CASSLAARTLRGGEQFF
17	NA	TRBD2	TRBV7-2	TRBJ2-3	TGTGCCAGCAGCCCCGTACTAGCGGGAATTCACACAGATACGCAGTATTTT	CASSPVLAGIHTDTQYF
14	NA	NA	TRBV9	TRBJ1-2	TGTGCCAGCAGCGTAGAGACGGTACCCGGGGGCTACACCTTC	CASSVETVPGGYTF
13	NA	NA	TRBV7-8	TRBJ1-5	TGTGCCAGCAGCCCACGGAACAATCAGCCCCAGCATTTT	CASSPRNNQPQHF
14	NA	NA	TRBV25-1	TRBJ2-1	TGTGCCAGCAGGGGACCTGGGGCCTACAATGAGCAGTTCTTC	CASRGPGAYNEQFF